The T cell receptor (beta chain) described here comes from a study of OX40 agonist ivuxolimab in advanced cancers. Turning to the study itself: Patients achieving partial responses numbered three: one hepatocellular carcinoma case and two cutaneous melanoma cases.

Patients who had autoimmune disease history or got systemic immunosuppression were left out. The CDR3 is 17 amino acids. The germline CDR1 and CDR2 sequences are MDHEN and SYDVKM. The V segment lost 4 bases and the J segment 1 base; nucleotides outside the gene matches: 12. Measured with immunoSEQ multiplex PCR; TCRdb has only the in-frame clones, and not every one. The data show about 88,000 clones, about 85% seen once. The material was CD4+ or CD8+ T cells sorted from blood, obtained in a trial of the OX40 agonist ivuxolimab. V is TRBV28 and J is TRBJ2-7, with TRBD1 identical over 8 bases. The sequence was obtained from an adult with an advanced solid tumor such as melanoma, head and neck, liver or kidney cancer. This chain's CDR3 is CASSSTGVRGTSYEQYF. Here the CDR3 DNA reads TGTGCCAGCAGTTCGACAGGGGTGAGGGGAACATCCTACGAGCAGTACTTC.